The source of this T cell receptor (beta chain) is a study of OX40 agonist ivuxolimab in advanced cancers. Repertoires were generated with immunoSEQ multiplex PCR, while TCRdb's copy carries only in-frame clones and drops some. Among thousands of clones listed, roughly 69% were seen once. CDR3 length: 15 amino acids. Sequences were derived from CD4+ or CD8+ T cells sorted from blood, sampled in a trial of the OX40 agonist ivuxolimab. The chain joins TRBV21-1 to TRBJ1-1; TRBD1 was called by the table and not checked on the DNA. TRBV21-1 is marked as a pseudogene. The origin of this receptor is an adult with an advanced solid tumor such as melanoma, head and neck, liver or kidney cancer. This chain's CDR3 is CASSSRQGARTEAFF. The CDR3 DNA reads TGTGCCAGCAGCAGTAGACAGGGGGCGCGCACTGAAGCTTTCTTT.